This T cell receptor (beta chain) was captured by sequencing in a study of control samples from healthy donors and cancer patients. Germline CDR1 and CDR2: MDHEN and SYDVKM. The CDR3 length is 17 residues. Trimming cost V 5 bases and J 1 base, with 21 bases left between them. TCRdb's copy holds only in-frame clones and misses some; the assay was immunoSEQ multiplex PCR. The profile shows tens of thousands of clones, under 90% of them singletons. This clonotype was sampled from a man between 65 and 85 years old in good health. This chain connects TRBV28 to TRBJ2-7, with D tentatively TRBD2 (5 bases). Sequencing input: blood. CDR3 region: CASSPSPWRNPSYEQYF. Here the CDR3 DNA reads TGTGCCAGCAGTCCAAGCCCTTGGAGGAACCCTTCCTACGAGCAGTACTTC.